Below, 18 T cell receptor beta chains from the same sample are listed, as sequenced in a study of regulatory and conventional T cells in RAG deficiency. Sequenced by immunoSEQ multiplex PCR; TCRdb stores in-frame clones only, minus some. The sample contains approximately 21,000 clones, roughly 96% of which appear only once. Genomic DNA came from blood conventional CD4+ T cells gated CD25-low CD127-high. The sample was also linked to a second study, of regulatory T cells. That publication notes: The primer mix had 52 TRBV and 13 TRBJ primers.

The sequenced sample was CD25- CD4+ T cells sorted from blood. All receptors come from a human donor in good health.

The V call is TRBV10-1, the J call TRBJ2-3; a possible D gene is TRBD2 (6 bases). V dropped 7 bases and J dropped 2 bases, with 16 bases sitting between them. The CDR3 contains 15 residues. The germline gives CDR1 WNHNN, CDR2 SYGVQD (reference sequence). CDR3 coding DNA: TGCGCCAGCACCCGGGACTCCACCAACACAGATACGCAGTATTTT. As protein: CASTRDSTNTDTQYF.

J is TRBJ2-2 and V is TRBV5-4; D might be TRBD2 (6 bases). The CDR3 contains 19 residues. The germline V gene has CDR1 SGHNT and CDR2 YYREEE (reference sequence). V shed 5 bases and J shed 0 bases, with 23 bases lying between them. The CDR3 loop is CASRTSTGLLLTNTGELFF. CDR3 sequence (DNA): TGTGCCAGCAGAACGTCGACGGGACTCCTATTAACGAACACCGGGGAGCTGTTTTTT. The full variable domain, completed using reference TRBV5-4 and TRBJ2-2, is ETGVTQSPTHLIKTRGQQVTLRCSSQSGHNTVSWYQQALGQGPQFIFQYYREEENGRGNFPPRFSGLQFPNYSSELNVNALELDDSALYLCASRTSTGLLLTNTGELFFGEGSRLTVL.

This clone came up a few times. The rearrangement joins TRBV10-2 to TRBJ1-1; tentative D call: TRBD1 (5 bases). Germline-derived CDR1 and CDR2 are WSHSY and SAAADI. Trimming shortened V by 6 bases and J by 4 bases, and 15 bases separated the two germline ends. This CDR3 spans 14 amino acids. CDR3 DNA sequence: TGCGCCAGCAGCGGTCCTTCGGGGGTCACTGAAGCTTTCTTT. This sequence encodes CASSGPSGVTEAFF.

This chain joins TRBV10-3 and TRBJ1-1, with TRBD1 identical over 9 bases. V was pared by 10 bases and J by 1 base, with 7 bases of the junction left unmatched. CDR1 is ENHRY, CDR2 SYGVKD, per germline. The CDR3 spans 14 residues. The CDR3 DNA follows: TGTGCCACCCGGGACAGGGAAGAGAACACTGAAGCTTTCTTT. Its protein product is CATRDREENTEAFF.

This clone appeared a single time. This CDR3 is CASSRGDRANEQYF. Here the CDR3 DNA reads TGTGCCAGCAGCCGTGGGGACAGGGCTAACGAGCAGTACTTC. This chain joins TRBV7-8 and TRBJ2-7; 9 bases are shared with TRBD1. Trimming cost V 5 bases and J 5 bases; bases outside gene matches: 7. Per germline, CDR1 SGHVS and CDR2 FQNEAQ. The CDR3 contains 14 residues.

The chain carries TRBV5-3 and TRBJ2-7; 7 nucleotides agree with TRBD1. TRBV5-3 is filed as an ORF, its function uncertain. The CDR3 has 15 amino acids. With V trimmed by 7 bases and J by 3 bases, 13 bases remained unmatched. The CDR3: CARYNTGQNFYEQYF. The CDR3, as DNA: TGTGCCAGATACAACACGGGACAGAACTTCTACGAGCAGTACTTC.

This rearrangement joins TRBV18 to TRBJ1-2, with D perhaps TRBD1 (5 bases). The germline V gene encodes CDR1 KGHSH and CDR2 LQKENI. V was shortened by 3 bases and J by 3 bases, with 8 bases between the two germline ends. The CDR3 consists of 13 residues. The CDR3 sequence is CASSPSQDYGYTF. In DNA, the CDR3 is TGTGCCAGCTCACCGTCACAGGACTATGGCTACACCTTC.

The chain links TRBV7-9 to TRBJ2-7; the match to TRBD1 covers 10 bases. The ends lost 5 bases at V and 3 bases at J; junction bases unmatched: 10. This CDR3 is built from 16 residues. CDR1 is SEHNR and CDR2 is FQNEAQ in the germline V gene (reference sequence). CDR3 region: CASSPTTGGSLYEQYF. DNA of the CDR3: TGTGCCAGCAGCCCTACGACAGGGGGCTCCCTCTACGAGCAGTACTTC.

J is TRBJ1-1 and V is TRBV6-4, with D maybe TRBD1 (5 bases). The CDR3 runs 17 residues. V shed 0 bases and J shed 3 bases, with 17 bases lying between them. CDR1 and CDR2 from the germline V gene are MRHNA and SNTAGT. The CDR3 nucleotides read TGTGCCAGCAGTGACTCGGGGCGGGGAGGCGGACACACTGAAGCTTTCTTT. It specifies CASSDSGRGGGHTEAFF.

The chain has TRBV28 and TRBJ2-3, with D possibly matching TRBD1 (6 bases). Trimming took 8 bases from V and 2 from J, leaving 17 bases between them. CDR3 length: 15 residues. The V gene's germline CDR1 is MDHEN and CDR2 SYDVKM. CDR3 sequence (DNA): TGTGCCAGCGTGCCCTCAACAGGGACCACAGATACGCAGTATTTT. This encodes CASVPSTGTTDTQYF.

The chain employs TRBV7-2 and TRBJ1-3, with D hard to call. This CDR3 spans 13 amino acids. The V and J ends lost 7 bases and 8 bases respectively, with 15 bases between them. Germline V gene data show CDR1 as SGHTA and CDR2 as FQGNSA. CDR3 DNA sequence: TGTGCCAGCACCAGTTCTTACCAGGACACCATATATTTT. The encoded protein is CASTSSYQDTIYF.

This chain uses TRBV4-1 with TRBJ1-4; D not certain. The CDR3 is made up of 16 amino acids. Trimming removed 2 bases from V and 0 bases from J, with 10 bases in between. CDR1 is MGHRA and CDR2 is YSYEKL in the germline V gene. CDR3 in amino acids: CASSQNFVATNEKLFF. The CDR3 nucleotides are TGCGCCAGCAGCCAAAATTTCGTTGCAACTAATGAAAAACTGTTTTTT.

The chain has TRBV7-2 and TRBJ1-4; possibly TRBD1 for D (5 bases). The V gene's germline CDR1 is SGHTA and CDR2 FQGNSA. The CDR3 spans 15 residues. V lost 4 bases to trimming and J lost 0 bases, with 9 bases between them. This CDR3 reads CASSSQTATNEKLFF. The CDR3 bases are TGTGCCAGCAGCTCCCAGACAGCAACTAATGAAAAACTGTTTTTT.

The CDR3 DNA reads TGTGCCAGCAGCTTAGATCGGCCAGGGGCGAGCAATCAGCCCCAGCATTTT. Protein sequence: CASSLDRPGASNQPQHF. The chain is built from TRBV7-8 and TRBJ1-5; a weak D match, TRBD1 (6 bases). CDR1 is SGHVS, CDR2 FQNEAQ, per germline. The CDR3 covers 17 residues. Trimming cost V 1 base and J 1 base, with 14 bases left between them.

The CDR3, as DNA: TGTGCCAGCAGCGACCGGACAGGGGCCGATGAGCAGTTCTTC. It specifies CASSDRTGADEQFF. The chain employs TRBV9 and TRBJ2-1; 9 bases fit TRBD1. The ends lost 3 bases at V and 8 bases at J; junction bases unmatched: 6. Germline CDR1 reads SGDLS; CDR2 reads YYNGEE. This CDR3 is 14 amino acids long.

J is TRBJ2-3 and V is TRBV19; tentatively, D is TRBD2 (6 bases). The CDR3 totals 15 residues. From germline, CDR1 is LNHDA and CDR2 SQIVND (reference sequence). Trimming took off 8 bases at V and 6 bases at J, with 21 bases between the two ends. The CDR3 nucleotides read TGTGCCAGTTCCCCGCCGCGGGGAGGAGGGGATACGCAGTATTTT. Protein sequence: CASSPPRGGGDTQYF.

CDR3 in amino acids: CASSTNPPQGAIADTQYF. DNA for the CDR3: TGCGCCAGCAGCACTAACCCACCACAGGGGGCTATAGCAGATACGCAGTATTTT. The rearrangement uses TRBV5-1 and TRBJ2-3, with 9 bases lining up with TRBD1. The CDR3 extends over 18 amino acids. The V gene's germline CDR1 is SGHRS and CDR2 YFSETQ. With V trimmed by 4 bases and J by 4 bases, 16 bases remained unmatched.

J is TRBJ2-5 and V is TRBV2; 12 positions agree with TRBD1. CDR1 and CDR2 from the germline V gene are SNHLY and FYNNEI. The CDR3 is made up of 15 amino acids. V was pared by 5 bases and J by 5 bases, with 6 bases of the junction left unmatched. As DNA, the CDR3 is TGTGCCAGCAGTACCGGGACAGGGGGCATCGAGACCCAGTACTTC. This encodes CASSTGTGGIETQYF.